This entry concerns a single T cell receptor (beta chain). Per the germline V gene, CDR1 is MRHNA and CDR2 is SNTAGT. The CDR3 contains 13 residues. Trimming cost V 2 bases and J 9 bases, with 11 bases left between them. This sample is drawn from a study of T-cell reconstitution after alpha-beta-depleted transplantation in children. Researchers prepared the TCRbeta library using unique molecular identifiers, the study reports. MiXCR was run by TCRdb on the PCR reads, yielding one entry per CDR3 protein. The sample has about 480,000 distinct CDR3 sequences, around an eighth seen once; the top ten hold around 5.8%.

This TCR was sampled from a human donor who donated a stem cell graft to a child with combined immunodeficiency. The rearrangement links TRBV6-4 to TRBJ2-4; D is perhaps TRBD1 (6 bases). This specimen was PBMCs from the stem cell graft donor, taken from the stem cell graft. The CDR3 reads CASSDIQGGIQYF. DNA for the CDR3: TGTGCCAGCAGTGACATACAGGGCGGCATTCAGTACTTC.